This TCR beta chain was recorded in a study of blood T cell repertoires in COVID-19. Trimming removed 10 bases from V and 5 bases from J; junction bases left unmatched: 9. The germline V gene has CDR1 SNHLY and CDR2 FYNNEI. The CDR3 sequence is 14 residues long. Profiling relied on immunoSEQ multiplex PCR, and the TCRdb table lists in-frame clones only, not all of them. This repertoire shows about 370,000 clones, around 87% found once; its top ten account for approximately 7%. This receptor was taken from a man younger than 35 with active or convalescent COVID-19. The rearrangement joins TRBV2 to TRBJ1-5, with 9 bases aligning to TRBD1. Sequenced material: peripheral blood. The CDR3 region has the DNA TGTGCCACCAAGGACAGGGGTGGGTATCAGCCCCAGCATTTT. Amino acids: CATKDRGGYQPQHF.